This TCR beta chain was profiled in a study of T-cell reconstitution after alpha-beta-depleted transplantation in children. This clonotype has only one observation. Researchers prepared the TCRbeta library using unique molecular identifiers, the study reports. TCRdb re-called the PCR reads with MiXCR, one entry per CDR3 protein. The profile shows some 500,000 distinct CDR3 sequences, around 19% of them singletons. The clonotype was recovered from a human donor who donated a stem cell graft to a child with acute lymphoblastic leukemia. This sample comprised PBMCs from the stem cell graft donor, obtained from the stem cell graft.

CDR3 coding DNA: TGCGCCAGCAGTGCGGGAGGGTCGAAGGCCAACGTCCTGACTTTC. Protein: CASSAGGSKANVLTF. This sequence joins TRBV10-1 and TRBJ2-6; 8 nucleotides agree with TRBD2. Germline V gives CDR1 WNHNN, CDR2 SYGVQD (reference sequence). The CDR3 runs to 15 residues. The junction had 5 bases not matched to a gene; V was cut back by 4 bases and J by 6 bases.